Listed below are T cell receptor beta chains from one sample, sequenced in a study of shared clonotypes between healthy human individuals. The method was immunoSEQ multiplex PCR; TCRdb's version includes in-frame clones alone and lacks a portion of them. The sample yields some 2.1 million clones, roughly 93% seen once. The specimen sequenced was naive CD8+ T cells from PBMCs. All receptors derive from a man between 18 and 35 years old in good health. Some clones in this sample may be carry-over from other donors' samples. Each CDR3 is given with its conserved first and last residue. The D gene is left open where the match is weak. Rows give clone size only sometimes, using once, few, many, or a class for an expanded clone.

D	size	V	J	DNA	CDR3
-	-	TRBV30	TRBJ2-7	TGTGCCTGGGGACGATTTGGACAAAGGGACTACGAGCAGTACTTC	CAWGRFGQRDYEQYF
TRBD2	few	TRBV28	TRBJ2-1	TGTGCCAGCAGTTTACTAGCGGAGTACAATGAGCAGTTCTTC	CASSLLAEYNEQFF
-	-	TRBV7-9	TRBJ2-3	TGTGCCACCAGGACAGCGGACCCTACAGATACGCAGTATTTT	CATRTADPTDTQYF
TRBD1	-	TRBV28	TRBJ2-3	TGTGCCAGCAGGAGACAGGGGGCGAGCACAGATACGCAGTATTTT	CASRRQGASTDTQYF
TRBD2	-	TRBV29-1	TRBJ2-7	TGCAGCGTTGAAGGGGTAGCGGGACAAGGTTACGAGCAGTACTTC	CSVEGVAGQGYEQYF
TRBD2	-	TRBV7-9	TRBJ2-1	TGTGCCAGCAGCGGTCGGACTAGCGGGAGCCCCGATGAGCAGTTCTTC	CASSGRTSGSPDEQFF
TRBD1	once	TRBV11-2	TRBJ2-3	TGTGCCAGCAGCTTAGAAAGGTCCGGGACAGGGGTTTCAGATACGCAGTATTTT	CASSLERSGTGVSDTQYF
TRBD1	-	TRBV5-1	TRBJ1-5	TGCGCCAGCAGCTCGGGACAGGGGAGCAATCAGCCCCAGCATTTT	CASSSGQGSNQPQHF
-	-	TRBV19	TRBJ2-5	TGTGCCAGTACTCTAACTTCGTCCAGGGCGGAGACCCAGTACTTC	CASTLTSSRAETQYF
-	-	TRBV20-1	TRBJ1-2	TGCAGTGCCGATCCAACCCATGGCTACACCTTC	CSADPTHGYTF